This T cell receptor (beta chain) was profiled in a study of vaccination and CD4 T cells after COVID-19 (dated by TCRdb to 2022 to 2024). Context from the whole study: SARS-CoV-2 positivity had been established in the convalescent patients by nasal swab PCR, and mild disease was recorded in some 10 of these patients and severe disease in one. For stimulating the cultures, overlapping spike peptide pools were used, derived from SARS-CoV-2 as well as from the common cold coronaviruses HCoV-NL63, HCoV-OC43 and HCoV-229E. In around 10 COVID-19 convalescent patients and 4 infection-naive healthy vaccine recipients, researchers compared the spike-specific CD4+ TCR repertoire from before mRNA vaccination with the repertoire from after. Post-COVID blood samples were collected from convalescent patients a median of roughly 100 days after diagnosis, with a range of roughly 30 to 161 days. The convalescent cohort comprised six males and four females, including two Hispanic individuals, seven Caucasians, two Asians and one multiracial person. Each participant got two doses of either the Pfizer-BioNTech BNT162b2 vaccine (n=8) or the Moderna mRNA-1273 vaccine (n=2). Post-vaccine blood samples were collected a median of approximately 77 days after the second vaccine dose, ranging from 14 to 241 days. As controls, cultures received a CEFX viral epitope pool (the positive control), an HIV-1 Nef peptide pool (the negative control), or no peptide at all. Results the study describes overall, beyond this receptor: The study included relatively few convalescent patients and did not analyze early timepoints after natural infection. The median count of SARS-CoV-2-reactive clonotypes went up from 21 after infection to 35 to 40 after vaccination, although the change was not significant. Of the vaccine-specific clones found in convalescent patients, nearly all (304 of 307) were mono-reactive for SARS-CoV-2 spike instead of being cross-reactive with common cold coronaviruses. Among the post-vaccine SARS-CoV-2-reactive clones in convalescent patients, a median 86.3% showed up only after vaccination, which suggests vaccine-specific priming.

The treatment or condition label of this sample denotes: approximately nine-day PBMC culture with coronavirus spike peptide pools or control peptides (ViraFEST assay). The study used the ViraFEST assay, which expanded antigen-specific T cells with peptide pools and then identified expanded clonotypes by TCR sequencing. The convalescent patients' positive SARS-CoV-2 PCR tests were from March to December 2020, which was before the Alpha, Beta and Delta variants emerged in the United States. Each well held 1.5 million to 2.5 million PBMCs cultured with around 10 ug/ml peptide pools in IMDM containing roughly 5% human AB serum and 7.5 to 10 IU/ml IL-2. Half of the culture medium was replaced with fresh IL-2-containing medium on days 3 and 7. After approximately 10 days of culture, CD4+ T cells were isolated by negative selection using the EasySep CD4+ T cell isolation kit. PBMCs were separated from whole blood using Ficoll-Paque Plus gradient centrifugation and then either used fresh or cryopreserved at -140C. Triplicate wells were generally used for each culture condition.

Based on the germline V gene, the CDR1 and CDR2 sequences are SGHTA and FQGNSA. The CDR3 spans 16 residues, from the cysteine through the phenylalanine. The read is trimmed to its CDR3 DNA, 48 bases read in frame from base 1. Trimming accounts for 5 bases at V and 1 base at J, while the number of junction bases matched to no gene is 10. Library prep was done by PCR. At the Johns Hopkins FTIC core, DNA from the cultured CD4+ T cells underwent TCR sequencing with the Oncomine TCR Beta short-read assay. The QIAamp micro DNA kit was used to extract genomic DNA from the cultured CD4+ T cells. The Oncomine TCR Beta libraries from cultured CD4+ T cells were pooled using unique dual indexes and then sequenced on an Illumina iSeq 100. As for how the authors treated the data: Non-productive sequences were removed, and CDR3s that did not start with C, did not end with F or W, or were shorter than 7 amino acids were discarded. Antigen-specific clonotypes were identified with the MANAFEST web application by comparing peptide-stimulated wells with reference and other culture wells. For a clone to be called positive, the clone needed an FDR below 0.05, an odds ratio above 5, and a productive frequency above 0.1% in at least two of three replicate wells. Clonotypes that were significantly expanded in both SARS-CoV-2 spike wells and at least one common cold coronavirus spike condition were defined as cross-reactive. Levenshtein distances (stringdist) and unrooted phylogenetic trees (ape) in R version 3.6.1 were used to assess CDR3 homology. TCRdb applied fastp at Q25 and MiXCR to the public reads, then kept only in-frame beta chains. Identical CDR3 protein sequences are pooled into one entry, listed with their most common genes and DNA. TCRdb's processing, not the authors', yielded these V and J calls. This sample lists 4,600 or so distinct CDR3 sequences; over 25% were detected once. The biggest ten clones account for roughly 30% of the sample.

A few counts support this clonotype. Its antigen specificity is not known. Per-nucleotide qualities are absent, and no much larger clonotype sits a single base away. The chain uses TRBV7-2 and TRBJ2-5; the central 7 bases match TRBD2. This TCR derives from a human donor who had recovered from COVID-19. Sequencing was performed on CD4+ T cells from blood, cultured in vitro. The CDR3 region: CASSPLSSGPQETQYF. The nucleotide sequence reads as follows: TGTGCCAGCAGCCCTCTCTCTAGCGGCCCCCAAGAGACCCAGTACTTC.